One and the same sample provided the 6 T cell receptor beta chains below, sequenced in a study of radiotherapy plus CTLA-4 blockade in lung cancer. Assay: immunoSEQ multiplex PCR; the TCRdb copy retains only in-frame clones and omits some. The table has tens of thousands of clones, roughly 84% seen once; the top ten hold less than 9.5%. The material sequenced was peripheral blood, taken from a patient treated with radiotherapy plus ipilimumab. Receptor source: a human donor with non-small cell lung cancer whose response to radiotherapy plus ipilimumab could not be evaluated.

This chain joins TRBV29-1 and TRBJ2-1, with D maybe TRBD2 (5 bases). This CDR3 spans 15 amino acids. V was shortened by 0 bases and J by 5 bases, with 14 bases between the two germline ends. CDR1 is SQVTM, CDR2 ANQGSEA, per germline. CDR3 amino acids: CSVEDLHGDHNEQFF. CDR3 bases: TGCAGCGTTGAAGATCTTCACGGGGATCACAATGAGCAGTTCTTC.

The V call is TRBV18, the J call TRBJ1-1; D call uncertain. V was clipped by 3 bases and J by 0 bases, with 11 bases between them. The germline CDR1 and CDR2 sequences are KGHSH and LQKENI. The CDR3 totals 15 residues. CDR3 residues: CASSPARSMNTEAFF. In DNA form, the CDR3 reads TGTGCCAGCTCACCGGCTCGGAGCATGAACACTGAAGCTTTCTTT.

V is TRBV19 and J is TRBJ1-1; D might be TRBD1 (5 bases). The V gene's germline CDR1 is LNHDA and CDR2 SQIVND (reference sequence). This CDR3 is 13 amino acids long. V lost 8 bases to trimming and J lost 0 bases, with 10 bases between them. The CDR3 region is CASADSLNTEAFF. CDR3 nucleotide sequence: TGTGCCAGTGCCGACAGCCTGAACACTGAAGCTTTCTTT.

The rearrangement joins TRBV5-1 to TRBJ2-7, with TRBD1 as a possible D gene (6 bases). V dropped 4 bases and J dropped 2 bases, with 10 bases sitting between them. This CDR3 is built from 13 residues. From germline, CDR1 is SGHRS and CDR2 YFSETQ. CDR3 sequence (DNA): TGCGCCAGCAGCGCCAGGGGTGCCTACGAGCAGTACTTC. This translates into CASSARGAYEQYF.

The chain couples TRBV6-6 to TRBJ1-2; TRBD1 agrees at 7 bases. This CDR3 is 15 amino acids long. Losses at the gene ends were 4 bases for V and 4 bases for J; bases not matched to a gene: 9. The V gene's germline CDR1 is MNHNY and CDR2 SVGAGI (reference sequence). CDR3 DNA: TGTGCCAGCAGTTCCCCGGGACAGATGTTCTATGGCTACACCTTC. It specifies CASSSPGQMFYGYTF.

This rearrangement joins TRBV6-6 to TRBJ2-1, with D possibly being TRBD2 (5 bases). The length of the CDR3 is 15 residues. Germline V gene lookup returns CDR1 MNHNY and CDR2 SVGAGI (reference sequence). With 7 bases removed from V and 0 bases from J, the gap between germline ends came to 13 bases. CDR3 amino acids: CASTLPRGSYNEQFF. The CDR3 DNA follows: TGTGCCAGCACCCTTCCCCGGGGCTCCTACAATGAGCAGTTCTTC.